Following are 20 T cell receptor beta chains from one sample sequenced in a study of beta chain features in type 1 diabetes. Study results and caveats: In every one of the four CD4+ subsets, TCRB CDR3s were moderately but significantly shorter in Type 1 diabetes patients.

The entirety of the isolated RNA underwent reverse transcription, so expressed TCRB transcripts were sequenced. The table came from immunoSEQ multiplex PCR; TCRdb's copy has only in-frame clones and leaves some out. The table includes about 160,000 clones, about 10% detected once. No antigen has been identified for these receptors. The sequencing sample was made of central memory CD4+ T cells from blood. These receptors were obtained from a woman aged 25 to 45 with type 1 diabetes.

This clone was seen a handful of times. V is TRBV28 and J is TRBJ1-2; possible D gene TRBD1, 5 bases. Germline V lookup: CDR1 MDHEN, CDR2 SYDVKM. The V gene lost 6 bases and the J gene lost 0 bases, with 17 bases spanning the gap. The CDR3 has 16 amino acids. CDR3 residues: CASRSQGIISNYGYTF. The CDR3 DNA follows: TGTGCCAGCAGGTCGCAGGGAATAATTTCTAACTATGGCTACACCTTC.

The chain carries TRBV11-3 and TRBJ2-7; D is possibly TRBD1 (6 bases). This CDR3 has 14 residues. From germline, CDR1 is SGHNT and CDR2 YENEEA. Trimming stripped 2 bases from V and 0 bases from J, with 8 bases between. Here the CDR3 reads CASSLRTVSYEQYF. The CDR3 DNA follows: TGTGCCAGCAGCTTAAGGACAGTCTCCTACGAGCAGTACTTC.

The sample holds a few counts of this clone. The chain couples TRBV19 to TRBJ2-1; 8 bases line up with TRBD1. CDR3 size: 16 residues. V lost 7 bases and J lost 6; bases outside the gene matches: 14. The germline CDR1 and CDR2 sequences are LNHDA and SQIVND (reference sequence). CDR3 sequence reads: CASNEVGQGASNEQFF. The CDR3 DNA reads TGTGCCAGTAATGAAGTGGGGCAGGGGGCTAGCAATGAGCAGTTCTTC. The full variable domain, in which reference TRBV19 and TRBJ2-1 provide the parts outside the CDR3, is DGGITQSPKYLFRKEGQNVTLSCEQNLNHDAMYWYRQDPGQGLRLIYYSQIVNDFQKGDIAEGYSVSREKKESFPLTVTSAQKNPTAFYLCASNEVGQGASNEQFFGPGTRLTVL.

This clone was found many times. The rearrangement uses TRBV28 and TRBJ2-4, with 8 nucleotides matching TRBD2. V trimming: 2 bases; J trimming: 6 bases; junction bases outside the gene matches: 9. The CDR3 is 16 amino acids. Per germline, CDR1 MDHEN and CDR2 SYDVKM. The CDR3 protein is CASSLVSGLEGNIQYF. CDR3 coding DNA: TGTGCCAGCAGTTTAGTCTCGGGACTAGAGGGAAACATTCAGTACTTC.

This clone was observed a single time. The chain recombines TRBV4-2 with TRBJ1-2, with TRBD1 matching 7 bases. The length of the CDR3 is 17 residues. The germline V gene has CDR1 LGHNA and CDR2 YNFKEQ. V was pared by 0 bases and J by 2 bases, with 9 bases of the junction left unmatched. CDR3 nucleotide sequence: TGTGCCAGCAGCCAAGACGAGGGGGCGGGTGCCAACTATGGCTACACCTTC. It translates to CASSQDEGAGANYGYTF.

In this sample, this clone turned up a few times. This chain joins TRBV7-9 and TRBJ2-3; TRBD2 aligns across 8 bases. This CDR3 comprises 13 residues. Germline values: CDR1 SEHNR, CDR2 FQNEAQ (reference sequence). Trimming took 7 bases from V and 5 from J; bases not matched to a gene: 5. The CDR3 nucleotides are TGTGCCAGCAACGGGAGGGCGGGAGATACGCAGTATTTT. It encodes CASNGRAGDTQYF.

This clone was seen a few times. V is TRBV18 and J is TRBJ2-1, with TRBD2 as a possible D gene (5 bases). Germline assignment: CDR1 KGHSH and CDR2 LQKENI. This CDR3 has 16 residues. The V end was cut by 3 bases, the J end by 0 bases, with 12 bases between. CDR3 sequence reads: CASSPTDSYSYNEQFF. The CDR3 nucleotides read TGTGCCAGCTCACCGACGGACTCTTACTCCTACAATGAGCAGTTCTTC.

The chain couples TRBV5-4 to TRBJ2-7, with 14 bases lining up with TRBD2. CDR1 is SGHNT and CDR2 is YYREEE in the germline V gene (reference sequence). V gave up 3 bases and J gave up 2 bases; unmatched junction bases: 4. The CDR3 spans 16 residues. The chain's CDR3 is CASSSGLAGAAYEQYF. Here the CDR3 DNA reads TGTGCCAGCAGCTCGGGACTAGCGGGAGCCGCCTACGAGCAGTACTTC.

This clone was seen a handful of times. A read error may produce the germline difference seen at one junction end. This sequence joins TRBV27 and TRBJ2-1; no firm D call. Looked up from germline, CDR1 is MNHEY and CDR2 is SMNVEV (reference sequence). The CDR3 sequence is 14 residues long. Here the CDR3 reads CASSLYLSFNEQFF. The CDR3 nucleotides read TGTGCCAGCAGCCTATACCTTTCCTTCAATGAGCAGTTCTTC.

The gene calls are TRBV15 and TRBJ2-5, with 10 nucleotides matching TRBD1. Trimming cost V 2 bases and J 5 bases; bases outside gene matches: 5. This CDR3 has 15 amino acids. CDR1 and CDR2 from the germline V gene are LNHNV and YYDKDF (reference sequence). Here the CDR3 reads CATSRRDRGFETQYF. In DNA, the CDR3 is TGTGCCACCAGCAGACGGGACAGGGGATTCGAGACCCAGTACTTC.

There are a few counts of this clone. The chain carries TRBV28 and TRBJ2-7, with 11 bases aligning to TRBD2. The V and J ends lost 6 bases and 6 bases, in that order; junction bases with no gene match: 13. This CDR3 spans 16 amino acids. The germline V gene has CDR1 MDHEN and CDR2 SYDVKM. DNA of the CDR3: TGTGCCAGCAGGCGGGGACTAGCGGCCTTTGGGGGCGAGCAGTACTTC. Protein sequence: CASRRGLAAFGGEQYF.

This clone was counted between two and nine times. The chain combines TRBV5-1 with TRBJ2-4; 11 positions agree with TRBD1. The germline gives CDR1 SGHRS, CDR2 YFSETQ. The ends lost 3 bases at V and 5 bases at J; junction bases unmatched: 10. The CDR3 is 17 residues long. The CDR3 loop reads CASSSSGGQGGENIQYF. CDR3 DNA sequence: TGCGCCAGCAGCTCGTCCGGGGGACAGGGGGGTGAAAACATTCAGTACTTC.

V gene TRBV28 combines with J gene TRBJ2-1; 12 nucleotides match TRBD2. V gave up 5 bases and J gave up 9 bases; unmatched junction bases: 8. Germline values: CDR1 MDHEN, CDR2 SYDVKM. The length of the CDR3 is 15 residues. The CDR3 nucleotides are TGTGCCAGCAGTGGACTAGCGGGACGCCTAGCTGAGCAGTTCTTC. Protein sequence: CASSGLAGRLAEQFF.

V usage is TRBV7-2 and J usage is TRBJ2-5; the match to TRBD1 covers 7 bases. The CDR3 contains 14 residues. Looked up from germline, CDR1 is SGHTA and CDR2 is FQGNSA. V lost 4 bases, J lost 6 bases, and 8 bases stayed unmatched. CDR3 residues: CASSYSTGWKTQYF. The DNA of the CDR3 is TGTGCCAGCAGCTACTCGACAGGGTGGAAGACCCAGTACTTC.

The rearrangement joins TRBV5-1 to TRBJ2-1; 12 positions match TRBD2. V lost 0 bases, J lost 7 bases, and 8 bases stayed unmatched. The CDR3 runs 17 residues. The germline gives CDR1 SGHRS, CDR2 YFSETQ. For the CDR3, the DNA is TGCGCCAGCAGCTTGGACCTAGCGGGAGGGCCGTATAATGAGCAGTTCTTC. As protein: CASSLDLAGGPYNEQFF.

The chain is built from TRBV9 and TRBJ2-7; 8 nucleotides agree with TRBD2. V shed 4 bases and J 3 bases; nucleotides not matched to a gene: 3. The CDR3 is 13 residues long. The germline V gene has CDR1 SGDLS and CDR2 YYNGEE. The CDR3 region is CASSHSGNYEQYF. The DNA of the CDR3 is TGTGCCAGCAGCCATAGCGGGAACTACGAGCAGTACTTC.

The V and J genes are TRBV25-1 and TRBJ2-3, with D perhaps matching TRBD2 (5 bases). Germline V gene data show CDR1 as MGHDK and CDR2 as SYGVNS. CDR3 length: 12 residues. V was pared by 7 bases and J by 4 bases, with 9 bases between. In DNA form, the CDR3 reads TGTGCCAGCACCCTCGGGGCAGATACGCAGTATTTT. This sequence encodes CASTLGADTQYF.

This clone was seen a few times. CDR3: CASGRGQGDEQFF. The CDR3 DNA follows: TGTGCTAGTGGTCGTGGCCAAGGGGATGAGCAGTTCTTC. The chain has TRBV12-5 and TRBJ2-1; weak D call: TRBD1 (5 bases). This CDR3 spans 13 amino acids. Per the germline V gene, CDR1 is LGHNT and CDR2 is FRNRAP. Deletions cut 5 bases from V and 8 bases from J, with 13 bases between. Together with reference TRBV12-5 and TRBJ2-1, the CDR3 gives the full variable domain: DARVTQTPRHKVTEMGQEVTMRCQPILGHNTVFWYRQTMMQGLELLAYFRNRAPLDDSGMPKDRFSAEMPDATLATLKIQPSEPRDSAVYFCASGRGQGDEQFFGPGTRLTVL.

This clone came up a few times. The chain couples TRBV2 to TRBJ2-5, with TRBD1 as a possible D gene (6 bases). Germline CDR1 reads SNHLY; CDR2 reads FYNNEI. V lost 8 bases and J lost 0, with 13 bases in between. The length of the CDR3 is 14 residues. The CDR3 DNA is TGTGCCAGCCATAGGGGGAACTACCAAGAGACCCAGTACTTC. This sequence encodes CASHRGNYQETQYF.

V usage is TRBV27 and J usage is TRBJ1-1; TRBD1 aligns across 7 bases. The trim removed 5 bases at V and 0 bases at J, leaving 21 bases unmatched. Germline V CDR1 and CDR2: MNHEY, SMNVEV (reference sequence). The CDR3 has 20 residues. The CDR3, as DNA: TGTGCCAGCAGTCTGCACGTCCTGGACAGGTTCCCTCCTTTGAACACTGAAGCTTTCTTT. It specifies CASSLHVLDRFPPLNTEAFF.